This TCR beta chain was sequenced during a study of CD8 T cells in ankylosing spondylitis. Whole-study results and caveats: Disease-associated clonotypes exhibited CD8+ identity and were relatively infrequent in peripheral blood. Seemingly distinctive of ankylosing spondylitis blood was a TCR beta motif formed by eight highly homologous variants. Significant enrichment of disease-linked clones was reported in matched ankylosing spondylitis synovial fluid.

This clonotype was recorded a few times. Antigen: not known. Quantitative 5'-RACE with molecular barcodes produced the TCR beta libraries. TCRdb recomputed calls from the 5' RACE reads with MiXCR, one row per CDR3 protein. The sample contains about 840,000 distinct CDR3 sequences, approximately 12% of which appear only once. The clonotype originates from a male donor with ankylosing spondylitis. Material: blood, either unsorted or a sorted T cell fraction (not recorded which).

The CDR3 spells CSAGTDPGGYTF. CDR3 nucleotide sequence: TGCAGTGCCGGGACAGACCCGGGCGGCTACACCTTC. This chain connects TRBV20-1 to TRBJ1-2; 7 bases line up with TRBD1. With V trimmed by 6 bases and J by 8 bases, 9 bases remained unmatched. The CDR3 spans 12 residues. Germline-derived CDR1 and CDR2 are DFQATT and SNEGSKA (reference sequence).